Sequencing of this TCR beta chain was carried out in a study of blood T cell repertoires in COVID-19. As for the study in general: COVID-19 samples from acute and convalescent phases originated in the United States, Italy and Spain. The analysed material was cDNA or gDNA that came from T cells, B-cell-depleted T cells, or PBMCs.

V gave up 4 bases and J gave up 5 bases, with 15 bases separating them. CDR1 is MNHEY and CDR2 is SMNVEV in the germline V gene (reference sequence). The CDR3 totals 15 residues. In the authors' methods: Quantification of nucleated cells was approximated via reference gene primer amplification. Profiling relied on immunoSEQ multiplex PCR, and the TCRdb table lists in-frame clones only, not all of them. The DNA was the basis for D and trimming; V, J and clone size are from that table. The table lists 90,000 or so clones, around 86% of them singletons, with over 5% in the top ten. Seattle participants joined during active infection and were tracked over time.

The rearrangement uses TRBV27 and TRBJ2-1, with D maybe TRBD2 (6 bases). Sequenced material: peripheral blood. This sequence originates from a man between 60 and 70 years old with COVID-19, enrolled during active disease. The CDR3: CASSSPGVTDNEQFF. The CDR3 DNA reads TGTGCCAGCAGTTCCCCGGGAGTTACGGACAATGAGCAGTTCTTC.